The TCR beta chain under discussion was sequenced for a study of cytomegalovirus exposure and HLA in healthy donors. General study findings and limits: Researchers catalogued 164 TCR beta chains as cytomegalovirus-associated. The authors later found TCR association rates varying by HLA locus, with DRB1 most and HLA-C fewest.

Primers included in the PCR were 60 Vbeta and 13 Jbeta primers. Clones were read by immunoSEQ multiplex PCR, and TCRdb kept only the in-frame ones, dropping some. The data contain more than 55,000 clones, approximately 80% of them singletons. With regard to this clone: Its target is not known.

From germline, CDR1 is SNHLY and CDR2 FYNNEI. V was cut by 4 bases and J by 2 bases, with 12 bases left in between. The CDR3 covers 15 residues. Input material: PBMCs. The chain has TRBV2 and TRBJ1-5; D perhaps matches TRBD1 (6 bases). The sequence was collected from a human donor in good health. Written as DNA, the CDR3 is TGTGCCAGCAGTGTTGGGGGCCGGGGCAATCAGCCCCAGCATTTT. Translating it yields CASSVGGRGNQPQHF.